This record concerns one TCR beta chain sequence. This specimen belongs to a study of blood T cell repertoires in COVID-19. CDR3 length: 14 residues. J lost 4 bases, V lost 2 bases, and 7 bases had no gene match. Germline-derived CDR1 and CDR2 are SQVTM and ANQGSEA. TCRdb's copy holds only in-frame clones and misses some; the assay was immunoSEQ multiplex PCR. Among hundreds of thousands of clones, roughly 88% were seen once, and the ten largest hold less than 2.5%. Sample: PBMCs or T cells enriched from blood (not recorded which). The chain combines TRBV29-1 with TRBJ1-1; TRBD1 agrees at 7 bases. The source of this sequence is a man between 25 and 39 years old who had recovered from COVID-19. The CDR3 DNA reads as TGCAGCGTTGAACCCACGACAGGGCTCACTGAAGCTTTCTTT. This encodes CSVEPTTGLTEAFF.